This is a list of T cell receptor beta chains from one sample in a study of T cells in Graves' hyperthyroidism and ophthalmopathy. TCRdb analysed the multiplex PCR reads with MiXCR anew, one entry per CDR3 protein. The sample carries more than 550,000 distinct CDR3 sequences, 18% recorded once. The sequencing sample was made of blood. The receptors here all came from a woman in her forties or fifties with Graves' hyperthyroidism that later progressed to Graves' ophthalmopathy. The CDR3 runs from the conserved cysteine through the conserved F or W. The D gene is left open where the match is weak. Size values are once, few and many counts, or a class for expanded clones, and some rows have none.

CDR3aa: CASRPPTGMGETQYF
CDR3nt: TGTGCCAGCAGGCCACCGACAGGGATGGGGGAGACCCAGTACTTC
j_gene: TRBJ2-5
len: 15
abundance: many
d_gene: TRBD1
v_gene: TRBV2

CDR3aa: CASSYPLMTVNRNQPQHF
CDR3nt: TGTGCCAGTAGCTACCCGTTAATGACAGTAAACCGCAATCAGCCCCAGCATTTT
j_gene: TRBJ1-5
len: 18
abundance: -
d_gene: -
v_gene: TRBV19

CDR3aa: CASSTGLAGGPGADTQYF
CDR3nt: TGTGCCAGCAGTACGGGACTAGCGGGGGGGCCCGGGGCAGATACGCAGTATTTT
j_gene: TRBJ2-3
len: 18
abundance: many
d_gene: TRBD2
v_gene: TRBV12-3/TRBV12-4

CDR3aa: CASSFLEGEKLFF
CDR3nt: TGTGCCAGCAGTTTTCTGGAAGGGGAAAAACTGTTTTTT
j_gene: TRBJ1-4
len: 13
abundance: many
d_gene: -
v_gene: TRBV12-3/TRBV12-4

CDR3aa: CASSGQLSSPMVYF
CDR3nt: TGTGCCAGCAGTGGGCAGCTTTCATCCCCTATGGTGTACTTC
j_gene: TRBJ2-5
len: 14
abundance: many
d_gene: -
v_gene: TRBV2

CDR3aa: CASSFSGSASTDTQYF
CDR3nt: TGTGCCAGCAGTTTTTCAGGGTCCGCTAGCACAGATACGCAGTATTTT
j_gene: TRBJ2-3
len: 16
abundance: many
d_gene: -
v_gene: TRBV27

CDR3aa: CSARREGGGTEAFF
CDR3nt: TGCAGTGCTAGACGAGAAGGGGGTGGCACTGAAGCTTTCTTT
j_gene: TRBJ1-1
len: 14
abundance: few
d_gene: -
v_gene: TRBV20-1

CDR3aa: CASSGQGGDNEKLFF
CDR3nt: TGTGCCAGCAGCGGCCAGGGAGGGGATAATGAAAAACTGTTTTTT
j_gene: TRBJ1-4
len: 15
abundance: -
d_gene: -
v_gene: TRBV7-9

CDR3aa: CASSSTGEDTQYF
CDR3nt: TGTGCCAGCAGCTCAACGGGGGAAGATACGCAGTATTTT
j_gene: TRBJ2-3
len: 13
abundance: -
d_gene: -
v_gene: TRBV14

CDR3aa: CASRTSGDQETQYF
CDR3nt: TGTGCCAGCAGGACTAGCGGGGACCAAGAGACCCAGTACTTC
j_gene: TRBJ2-5
len: 14
abundance: many
d_gene: TRBD2
v_gene: TRBV27

CDR3aa: CASSPWPQRGIDNEQFF
CDR3nt: TGTGCCAGCAGTCCGTGGCCCCAGCGGGGGATCGACAATGAGCAGTTCTTC
j_gene: TRBJ2-1
len: 17
abundance: few
d_gene: TRBD2
v_gene: TRBV6-1

CDR3aa: CASRPGINEKLFF
CDR3nt: TGTGCCAGCCGACCTGGGATTAATGAAAAACTGTTTTTT
j_gene: TRBJ1-4
len: 13
abundance: once
d_gene: -
v_gene: TRBV6-2/TRBV6-3

CDR3aa: CASSLGGRVNQPQHF
CDR3nt: TGTGCCAGCAGCTTAGGGGGACGGGTCAATCAGCCCCAGCATTTT
j_gene: TRBJ1-5
len: 15
abundance: few
d_gene: -
v_gene: TRBV11-2

CDR3aa: CASSMRRPLGQPQHF
CDR3nt: TGTGCCAGTAGTATGAGGAGACCCCTCGGTCAGCCCCAGCATTTT
j_gene: TRBJ1-5
len: 15
abundance: -
d_gene: -
v_gene: TRBV19

CDR3aa: CASSSTGPDTQYF
CDR3nt: TGTGCCAGCTCATCGACAGGGCCAGATACGCAGTATTTT
j_gene: TRBJ2-3
len: 13
abundance: -
d_gene: TRBD1
v_gene: TRBV18

CDR3aa: CASSIDGGTVRDTQYF
CDR3nt: TGTGCCAGTAGTATAGATGGAGGGACAGTGAGAGATACGCAGTATTTT
j_gene: TRBJ2-3
len: 16
abundance: -
d_gene: -
v_gene: TRBV19

CDR3aa: CAGSMTARAEAFF
CDR3nt: TGCGCCGGCAGCATGACTGCGAGGGCTGAAGCTTTCTTT
j_gene: TRBJ1-1
len: 13
abundance: -
d_gene: -
v_gene: TRBV10-2

CDR3aa: CASGPGNEQFF
CDR3nt: TGTGCTAGTGGTCCTGGGAATGAGCAGTTCTTC
j_gene: TRBJ2-1
len: 11
abundance: -
d_gene: -
v_gene: TRBV12-5

CDR3aa: CASSAKGDRVITGELFF
CDR3nt: TGTGCCAGCAGCGCAAAAGGGGACAGGGTAATCACCGGGGAGCTGTTTTTT
j_gene: TRBJ2-2
len: 17
abundance: -
d_gene: TRBD1
v_gene: TRBV9

CDR3aa: CASSLDEGYGYTF
CDR3nt: TGTGCCAGCAGCTTGGACGAGGGCTATGGCTACACCTTC
j_gene: TRBJ1-2
len: 13
abundance: -
d_gene: -
v_gene: TRBV5-6

CDR3aa: CASSPFGAGGRETQYF
CDR3nt: TGTGCCAGCAGCCCCTTCGGAGCGGGGGGGCGGGAGACCCAGTACTTC
j_gene: TRBJ2-5
len: 16
abundance: many
d_gene: TRBD2
v_gene: TRBV3-1

CDR3aa: CASSQESRRGELFF
CDR3nt: TGTGCCAGCAGCCAAGAGTCCCGTCGAGGGGAGCTGTTTTTT
j_gene: TRBJ2-2
len: 14
abundance: -
d_gene: -
v_gene: TRBV3-1

CDR3aa: CASSPGPNSPLHF
CDR3nt: TGTGCCAGCAGCCCTGGACCAAATTCACCCCTCCACTTT
j_gene: TRBJ1-6
len: 13
abundance: many
d_gene: -
v_gene: TRBV14

CDR3aa: CASSDFDNEQFF
CDR3nt: TGTGCCAGCAGTGATTTTGACAATGAGCAGTTCTTC
j_gene: TRBJ2-1
len: 12
abundance: -
d_gene: -
v_gene: TRBV6-1

CDR3aa: CASSLGPPINEQFF
CDR3nt: TGTGCTAGCAGCTTAGGGCCGCCTATCAATGAGCAGTTCTTC
j_gene: TRBJ2-1
len: 14
abundance: many
d_gene: -
v_gene: TRBV7-7

CDR3aa: CATSDYGTGFRETQYF
CDR3nt: TGTGCCACCAGTGATTACGGGACAGGGTTTCGAGAGACCCAGTACTTC
j_gene: TRBJ2-5
len: 16
abundance: -
d_gene: TRBD1
v_gene: TRBV24-1

CDR3aa: CASSHGQGWTNEKLFF
CDR3nt: TGTGCCAGCAGCCACGGACAGGGTTGGACTAATGAAAAACTGTTTTTT
j_gene: TRBJ1-4
len: 16
abundance: -
d_gene: TRBD1
v_gene: TRBV7-9

CDR3aa: CASSSGAQGRTGELFF
CDR3nt: TGCGCCAGCAGCTCTGGGGCCCAGGGGCGAACCGGGGAGCTGTTTTTT
j_gene: TRBJ2-2
len: 16
abundance: few
d_gene: -
v_gene: TRBV5-1

CDR3aa: CASSPRGRSYEQYF
CDR3nt: TGTGCCAGCAGTCCCCGCGGGCGCTCCTACGAGCAGTACTTC
j_gene: TRBJ2-7
len: 14
abundance: many
d_gene: -
v_gene: TRBV3-1

CDR3aa: CASSFGRDNSPLHF
CDR3nt: TGTGCCAGCAGTTTCGGCAGGGACAATTCACCCCTCCACTTT
j_gene: TRBJ1-6
len: 14
abundance: few
d_gene: -
v_gene: TRBV12-3/TRBV12-4

CDR3aa: CASRKANYGYTF
CDR3nt: TGTGCCAGCCGTAAGGCTAACTATGGCTACACCTTC
j_gene: TRBJ1-2
len: 12
abundance: few
d_gene: -
v_gene: TRBV7-9